Reported below is one T cell receptor (beta chain). The target antigen is unknown. The source of the sample is a study of STAT5B mutations in CD4+ large granular lymphocyte leukemia. Overall study context: The CDR3 'QG' motif was associated with a particular HLA allele among healthy donors.

Germline assignment: CDR1 SGHRS and CDR2 YFSETQ. CDR3 length: 14 residues. V dropped 7 bases and J dropped 4; count of bases not matched to a gene: 8. The study, taken as a whole, reports: Top patient clones used TRBV06 genes more often: 8/27 versus 2/35 in controls. Without HLA matching, higher CD4+ than CD8+ T-LGLL clonality could reflect small sample size. Around 25% of private leukemic clonotypes occurred rarely in other patients' non-leukemic repertoires.

The protocol was immunoSEQ multiplex PCR, while the TCRdb copy is restricted to in-frame clones and leaves out a portion. Of more than 20,000 clones detected, 79% appear once; the ten largest clones hold 0.4% to 0.45%. The clonotype was recovered from a human donor in good health. V gene TRBV5-1 combines with J gene TRBJ1-1; 9 bases are a match to TRBD1. The sample was CD4+ T cells from blood buffy coats. CDR3 region: CASFPGTGFTEAFF. As DNA, the CDR3 is TGCGCCAGCTTTCCCGGGACAGGGTTCACTGAAGCTTTCTTT.